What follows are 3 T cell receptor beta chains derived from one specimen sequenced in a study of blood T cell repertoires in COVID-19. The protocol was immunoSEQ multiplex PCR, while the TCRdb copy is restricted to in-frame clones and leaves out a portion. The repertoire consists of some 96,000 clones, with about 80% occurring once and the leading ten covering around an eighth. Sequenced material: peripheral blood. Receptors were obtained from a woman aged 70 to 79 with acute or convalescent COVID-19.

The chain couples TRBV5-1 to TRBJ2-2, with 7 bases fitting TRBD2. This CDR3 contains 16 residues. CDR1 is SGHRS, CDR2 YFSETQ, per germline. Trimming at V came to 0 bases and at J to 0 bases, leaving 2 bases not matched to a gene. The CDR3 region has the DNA TGCGCCAGCAGCTTGGACGGGGGGACGAACACCGGGGAGCTGTTTTTT. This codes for CASSLDGGTNTGELFF.

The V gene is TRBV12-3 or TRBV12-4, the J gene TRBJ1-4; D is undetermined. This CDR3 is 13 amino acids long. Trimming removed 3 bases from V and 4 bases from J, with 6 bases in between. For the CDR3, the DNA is TGTGCCAGCAGTTTGACAAATAATGAAAAACTGTTTTTT. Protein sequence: CASSLTNNEKLFF.

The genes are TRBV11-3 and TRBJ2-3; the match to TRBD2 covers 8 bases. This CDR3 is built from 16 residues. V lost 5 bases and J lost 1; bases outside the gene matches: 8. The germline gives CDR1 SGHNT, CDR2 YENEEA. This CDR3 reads CASSARGAGGTDTQYF. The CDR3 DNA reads TGTGCCAGCAGCGCCCGGGGAGCGGGGGGCACAGATACGCAGTATTTT.